This record covers a single TCR beta chain. This sample is part of a study of blood T cell repertoires in COVID-19. Study information: From the United States, Italy and Spain came samples of acute and convalescent COVID-19. Sample material is recorded as cDNA or gDNA derived from T cells, B-cell-depleted T cells, or PBMCs.

The CDR3 sequence is 15 residues long. V was pared by 5 bases and J by 3 bases, with 5 bases of the junction left unmatched. Germline values: CDR1 MDHEN, CDR2 SYDVKM. Sequencing used immunoSEQ multiplex PCR; TCRdb keeps in-frame clones, though not all of them. This sample yields about 70,000 clones, of which over 70% are seen a single time; around 5% belongs to the top ten. This clonotype was sampled from a man aged 50 to 59 with active COVID-19. Sequencing input: peripheral blood. The genes are TRBV28 and TRBJ2-3; 10 bases match TRBD1. The CDR3, as DNA: TGTGCCAGCAGTCCCCCGGGACAGGGGACAGATACGCAGTATTTT. Translated, it gives CASSPPGQGTDTQYF.